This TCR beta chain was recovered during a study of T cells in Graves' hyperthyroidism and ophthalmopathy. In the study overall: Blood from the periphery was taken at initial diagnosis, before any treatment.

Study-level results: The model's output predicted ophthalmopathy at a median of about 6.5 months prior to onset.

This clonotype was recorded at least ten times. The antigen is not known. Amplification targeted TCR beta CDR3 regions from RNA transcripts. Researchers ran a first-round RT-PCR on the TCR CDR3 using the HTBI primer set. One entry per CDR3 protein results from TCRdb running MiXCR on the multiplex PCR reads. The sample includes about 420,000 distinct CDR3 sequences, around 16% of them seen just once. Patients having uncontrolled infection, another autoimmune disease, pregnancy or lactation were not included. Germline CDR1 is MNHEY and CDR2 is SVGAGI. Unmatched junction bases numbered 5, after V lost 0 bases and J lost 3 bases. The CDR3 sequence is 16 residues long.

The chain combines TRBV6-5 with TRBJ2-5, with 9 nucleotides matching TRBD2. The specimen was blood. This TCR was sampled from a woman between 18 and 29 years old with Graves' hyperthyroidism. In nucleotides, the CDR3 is TGTGCCAGCAGTTACTCGACTTCTAGCGGGAAAGAGACCCAGTACTTC. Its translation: CASSYSTSSGKETQYF.